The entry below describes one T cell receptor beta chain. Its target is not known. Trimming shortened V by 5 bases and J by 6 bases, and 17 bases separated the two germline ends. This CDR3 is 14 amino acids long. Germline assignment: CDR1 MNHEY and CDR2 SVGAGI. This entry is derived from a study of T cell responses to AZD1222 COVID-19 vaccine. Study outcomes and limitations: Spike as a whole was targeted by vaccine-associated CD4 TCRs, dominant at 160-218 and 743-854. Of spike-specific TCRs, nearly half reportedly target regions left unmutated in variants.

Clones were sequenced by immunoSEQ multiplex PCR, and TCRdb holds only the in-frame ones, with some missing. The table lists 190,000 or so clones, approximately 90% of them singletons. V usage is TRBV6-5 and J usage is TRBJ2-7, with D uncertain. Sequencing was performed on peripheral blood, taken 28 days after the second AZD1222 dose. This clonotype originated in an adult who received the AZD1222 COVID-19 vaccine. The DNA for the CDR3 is TGTGCCAGCAGTAGCCGTCTGCCCACCTCCGAGCAGTACTTC. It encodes CASSSRLPTSEQYF.